This entry concerns a single T cell receptor beta chain. The antigen remains unidentified. This sample also contains other DNA sequences that code for the same CDR3. This entry comes from a study of cytomegalovirus exposure and HLA in healthy donors. Study observations and caveats: There was a cluster of highly shared sequence variants that was likely a sequencing artifact. Later on, a genetic analysis was performed. It linked a missense variant in DCLRE1C with V- and J-gene trimming of TCR beta.

Primers: 60 Vbeta forward and 13 Jbeta reverse. This table comes from immunoSEQ multiplex PCR, and its TCRdb copy is limited to in-frame clones, with some not included. The repertoire holds roughly 170,000 clones, with roughly 82% as singletons. The receptor was derived from a woman aged 30 to 39 in good health and CMV-seronegative. Material for sequencing was PBMCs.

DNA of the CDR3: TGTGCCAGCTCACCAGGGACAGGGCCCTACGAGCAGTACTTC. This gives the protein CASSPGTGPYEQYF. The chain uses TRBV18 and TRBJ2-7, with 9 positions matching TRBD1. CDR3 length: 14 amino acids. The germline CDR1 and CDR2 sequences are KGHSH and LQKENI. V was pared by 2 bases and J by 2 bases, with 1 base of the junction left unmatched.